The rows below give T cell receptor beta chains drawn from one sample of a study of read filtering for tumor transcriptome and immune sequencing. TCRdb analysed the reads with MiXCR anew, one entry per CDR3 protein. The table lists approximately 50,000 distinct CDR3 sequences, less than 25% of them singletons, with about 18% in the top ten. Sequencing was carried out using a population of CD138-negative cells sorted from bone marrow. These receptors originate from a donor at least 40 years old with multiple myeloma. Each CDR3 is given with its conserved first and last residue. The D gene is left open where the match is weak. Size values are once, few and many counts, or a class for expanded clones, and some rows have none.

D,V,size,J,CDR3,DNA
-,TRBV19,-,TRBJ2-2,CASRLEVNTGEPFF,TGTGCCAGTAGACTAGAGGTGAACACCGGGGAGCCGTTTTTT
TRBD1,TRBV28,many,TRBJ2-2,CASRPGGNTGELFF,TGTGCCAGCAGACCAGGGGGGAACACCGGGGAGCTGTTTTTT
-,TRBV6-5,many,TRBJ1-1,CASSSGTGGPEAFF,TGTGCCAGCAGTAGTGGTACCGGGGGCCCTGAAGCTTTCTTT
-,TRBV20-1,many,TRBJ1-5,CSARGQEYSNQPQHF,TGCAGTGCTAGAGGACAGGAGTATAGCAATCAGCCCCAGCATTTT
-,TRBV7-9,-,TRBJ2-7,CAIAGTEEKQYF,TGTGCCATTGCCGGGACCGAAGAGAAGCAGTACTTC
TRBD2,TRBV5-1,many,TRBJ2-5,CASSRIGGGPETQYF,TGCGCCAGCAGCCGAATTGGGGGGGGACCAGAGACCCAGTACTTC
-,TRBV12-3/TRBV12-4,many,TRBJ2-1,CASSLTVRVSEQFF,TGTGCCAGCAGTTTGACAGTAAGGGTGAGTGAGCAGTTCTTC
TRBD1,TRBV29-1,-,TRBJ2-5,CSVEDHKGAETQYF,TGCAGCGTTGAAGATCATAAGGGGGCTGAGACCCAGTACTTC
TRBD1,TRBV12-3/TRBV12-4,many,TRBJ1-5,CASSPDTGGLNQPQHF,TGTGCCAGCAGTCCAGATACAGGGGGGCTCAATCAGCCCCAGCATTTT
-,TRBV29-1,few,TRBJ1-2,CSVDGINYGYTF,TGCAGCGTTGACGGGATTAACTATGGCTACACCTTC
TRBD2,TRBV7-9,many,TRBJ2-2,CASSARGGLNTGELFF,TGTGCCAGCAGCGCCCGGGGGGGATTGAACACCGGGGAGCTGTTTTTC
-,TRBV30,many,TRBJ2-2,CAWSFLGSNTGELFF,TGTGCCTGGTCGTTCCTGGGGTCGAACACCGGGGAGCTGTTTTTT
-,TRBV7-8,many,TRBJ1-1,CASSLARSVEAFF,TGTGCCAGCAGCTTAGCCCGGTCAGTTGAAGCTTTCTTT
TRBD2,TRBV13,many,TRBJ2-1,CASSLDAWTSGEGEQFF,TGTGCCAGCAGCTTAGACGCATGGACTAGCGGGGAAGGTGAGCAGTTCTTC
-,TRBV7-9,-,TRBJ2-1,CASSLVVEGREQLF,TGTGCCAGCAGCTTAGTTGTGGAGGGCCGTGAGCAGCTCTTC
-,TRBV20-1,medium-sized,TRBJ1-6,CSAIDSSYNSPLHF,TGCAGTGCTATTGACAGCTCCTATAATTCACCCCTCCACTTT
-,TRBV7-2,many,TRBJ1-1,CASSLRGLRVGTEAFF,TGTGCCAGCAGCTTAAGGGGACTCCGGGTGGGTACTGAAGCTTTCTTT
TRBD2,TRBV18,-,TRBJ2-7,CASSPGLGGSSYEQYF,TGTGCCAGCTCACCCGGTTTGGGCGGGAGTTCGTACGAGCAGTACTTC
-,TRBV6-6,once,TRBJ1-1,CASREQRNTEAFF,TGTGCCAGCAGAGAACAGAGGAACACTGAAGCTTTCTTT
-,TRBV29-1,few,TRBJ2-7,CSVDLSSQGGVYEQYF,TGCAGCGTTGACCTCAGCTCCCAGGGGGGTGTTTACGAGCAGTACTTC
-,TRBV7-3,few,TRBJ2-3,CASSLTYSSTDTQYF,TGTGCCAGCAGCTTAACGTACTCTAGCACAGATACGCAGTATTTT
-,TRBV5-1,medium-sized,TRBJ2-1,CASIGPAENEQFF,TGCGCCAGCATCGGCCCTGCAGAGAATGAGCAGTTCTTC
TRBD2,TRBV29-1,few,TRBJ2-3,CSVEDPIGRGGTDTQYF,TGCAGCGTTGAAGATCCCATTGGGAGGGGTGGTACAGATACGCAGTATTTT
TRBD1,TRBV6-1,many,TRBJ1-1,CASSGWTGTGRSTEAFF,TGTGCCAGCAGTGGATGGACTGGGACAGGGAGGAGCACTGAAGCTTTCTTT
-,TRBV28,-,TRBJ2-7,CAGRPGGEDYEQHF,TGTGCCGGCAGGCCCGGAGGGGAAGACTACGAGCAGCACTTC
-,TRBV2,medium-sized,TRBJ2-1,CASTLTRDNYNEQFF,TGTGCCAGCACCCTCACCCGGGACAACTACAATGAGCAGTTCTTC
-,TRBV2,few,TRBJ2-3,CASRVTGFSTQYF,TGTGCCAGCAGAGTAACAGGGTTTAGTACGCAGTATTTT
-,TRBV5-4,-,TRBJ1-2,CASSPLTVPYGYTF,TGTGCCAGCAGCCCCCTGACAGTTCCCTATGGCTACACCTTC
TRBD1,TRBV28,once,TRBJ2-7,CASSPPGTVSYEQYF,TGTGCCAGCAGCCCTCCCGGGACAGTATCCTACGAGCAGTACTTC
TRBD1,TRBV29-1,many,TRBJ2-2,CSVAGTGGVPSRGTGELFF,TGCAGCGTCGCCGGGACAGGGGGCGTTCCGTCCCGGGGGACCGGGGAGCTGTTTTTT
-,TRBV7-6,few,TRBJ2-5,CASRGRRGGETQYF,TGTGCCAGCAGAGGTCGGCGGGGAGGCGAGACCCAGTACTTC
-,TRBV14,many,TRBJ2-7,CASSQDLASSLPGEQYF,TGTGCCAGCAGCCAAGATCTGGCGTCGAGCTTGCCGGGCGAGCAGTACTTC
-,TRBV28,few,TRBJ1-3,CASTPGGHSGNTIYF,TGTGCCAGCACTCCGGGGGGACACTCTGGAAACACCATATATTTT
-,TRBV7-9,many,TRBJ1-5,CASSRSGYSDQPQHF,TGTGCCAGCAGCCGATCAGGGTATTCGGATCAGCCCCAGCATTTT
-,TRBV28,many,TRBJ1-5,CASSFQDFQNQPQHF,TGTGCCAGCAGTTTCCAGGACTTCCAAAATCAGCCCCAGCATTTT
-,TRBV7-3,-,TRBJ2-1,CASSLRWGGSGVYNEQFF,TGTGCCAGCAGCTTACGGTGGGGTGGTAGCGGAGTGTACAATGAGCAGTTCTTC
TRBD1,TRBV27,many,TRBJ2-1,CASRPGQGFGVF,TGTGCCAGCAGACCGGGACAGGGGTTTGGGGTCTTC
-,TRBV11-2,many,TRBJ2-2,CASRAIQGTGELFF,TGTGCCAGCAGAGCTATCCAAGGCACCGGGGAGCTGTTTTTT
TRBD2,TRBV9,many,TRBJ2-3,CASSARDYGTDTQYF,TGTGCCAGCAGCGCCCGGGACTATGGCACAGATACGCAGTATTTT
-,TRBV9,many,TRBJ2-3,CASSARDGSTDTQYF,TGTGCCAGCAGCGCCCGGGACGGCAGCACAGATACGCAGTATTTT
TRBD1,TRBV20-1,-,TRBJ1-5,CSAIQGAGTDTQHF,TGCAGTGCTATACAGGGGGCTGGCACAGATACGCAGCATTTT
-,TRBV3-1,few,TRBJ1-1,CASSPQSQGTTEALF,TGTGCCAGCAGCCCCCAAAGTCAGGGCACCACTGAAGCTCTCTTT